The 15 T cell receptor beta chains listed next were all sequenced from one sample in a study of T cell responses to AZD1222 COVID-19 vaccine. The protocol was immunoSEQ multiplex PCR, while the TCRdb copy is restricted to in-frame clones and leaves out a portion. The table shows 150,000 to 200,000 clones, with roughly 92% occurring only once. Sequences were derived from peripheral blood, sampled 28 days after the second AZD1222 dose. Source of these receptors: an adult who received the AZD1222 COVID-19 vaccine.

This chain connects TRBV5-1 to TRBJ2-3; D possibly corresponds to TRBD2 (5 bases). V was pared by 4 bases and J by 5 bases, with 17 bases between. Germline V lookup: CDR1 SGHRS, CDR2 YFSETQ. There are 15 residues in the CDR3. CDR3 nucleotide sequence: TGCGCCAGCAGCGATCCCTCCGGGGTCGGAGATACGCAGTATTTT. Translating gives CASSDPSGVGDTQYF.

The chain employs TRBV6-1 and TRBJ2-7, with 8 bases that match TRBD1. There are 16 residues in the CDR3. The V gene end was trimmed by 2 bases and the J gene end by 2 bases; junction bases not matched to a gene: 8. From germline, CDR1 is MNHNS and CDR2 SASEGT. For the CDR3, the DNA is TGTGCCAGCAGTGAACCGGACAGGGCCCCGACCTACGAGCAGTACTTC. This codes for CASSEPDRAPTYEQYF.

The J gene is TRBJ1-2, the V gene TRBV25-1, with D perhaps TRBD1 (5 bases). Deletions cut 8 bases from V and 4 bases from J, with 20 bases between. Germline-derived CDR1 and CDR2 are MGHDK and SYGVNS. This CDR3 has 15 amino acids. CDR3 nucleotides: TGTGCCAGCTGCCCGAGACATGAGGGGCTCTATGGCTACACCTTC. Encoded protein: CASCPRHEGLYGYTF.

This chain links TRBV29-1 with TRBJ1-2; a weak D match, TRBD1 (5 bases). This CDR3 is 11 amino acids long. Trimming stripped 1 base from V and 8 bases from J, with 8 bases between. CDR1 and CDR2 (germline): SQVTM, ANQGSEA. The CDR3 nucleotides read TGCAGCGTTGAAGGGGGGGACGGCTACACCTTC. Translated, it gives CSVEGGDGYTF. Together with reference TRBV29-1 and TRBJ1-2, the CDR3 gives the full variable domain: SAVISQKPSRDICQRGTSLTIQCQVDSQVTMMFWYRQQPGQSLTLIATANQGSEATYESGFVIDKFPISRPNLTFSTLTVSNMSPEDSSIYLCSVEGGDGYTFGSGTRLTVV.

This chain uses TRBV2 with TRBJ2-7; D unresolved. Germline V gene lookup returns CDR1 SNHLY and CDR2 FYNNEI. V was clipped by 8 bases and J by 0 bases, with 11 bases between them. This CDR3 is built from 13 residues. The CDR3 loop reads CASLISGSYEQYF. The DNA for the CDR3 is TGTGCCAGCCTGATCTCGGGCTCCTACGAGCAGTACTTC.

The rearrangement uses TRBV6-2 or TRBV6-3 and TRBJ2-7; D is possibly TRBD1 (5 bases). CDR1 is MNHEY and CDR2 is SVGEGT in the germline V gene. This CDR3 contains 13 residues. Between the trimmed V and J ends, which lost 0 bases and 2 bases, there was a span of 5 bases. CDR3 DNA sequence: TGTGCCAGCAGTTACTCGGACACCTACGAGCAGTACTTC. Translating it yields CASSYSDTYEQYF.

J is TRBJ2-1 and V is TRBV7-9, with no clear D. Trimming took off 5 bases at V and 10 bases at J, with 6 bases between the two ends. Per the germline V gene, CDR1 is SEHNR and CDR2 is FQNEAQ (reference sequence). There are 10 residues in the CDR3. The CDR3 reads CASSEDEQFF. As DNA, the CDR3 is TGTGCCAGCAGCGAGGACGAGCAGTTCTTC.

The V and J genes are TRBV10-2 and TRBJ2-3; 8 positions match TRBD2. Germline V gives CDR1 WSHSY, CDR2 SAAADI. Germline trimming cut 3 bases from V and 4 bases from J; bases unmatched to any gene: 6. This CDR3 region has 15 residues. The CDR3 region has the DNA TGCGCCAGCAGTGACCCCCCGGGAGGGCCAGATACGCAGTATTTT. Protein: CASSDPPGGPDTQYF.

CDR3 region: CASSRQGMDNSPLHF. In nucleotides, the CDR3 is TGTGCCAGCAGCAGACAGGGTATGGATAATTCACCCCTCCACTTT. The chain links TRBV2 to TRBJ1-6; 7 nucleotides match TRBD1. J lost 5 bases, V lost 6 bases, and 7 bases had no gene match. Germline-derived CDR1 and CDR2 are SNHLY and FYNNEI. There are 15 residues in the CDR3. Based on the CDR3 plus reference TRBV2 and TRBJ1-6, the full variable domain is EPEVTQTPSHQVTQMGQEVILRCVPISNHLYFYWYRQILGQKVEFLVSFYNNEISEKSEIFDDQFSVERPDGSNFTLKIRSTKLEDSAMYFCASSRQGMDNSPLHFGNGTRLTVT.

The rearrangement joins TRBV5-1 to TRBJ2-6, with D hard to call. The V end lost 2 bases, the J end lost 1 base, and 7 bases lay between the germline ends. The germline CDR1 and CDR2 sequences are SGHRS and YFSETQ. The CDR3 is made up of 15 amino acids. This chain's CDR3 is CASSFGGSGANVLTF. The CDR3 DNA is TGCGCCAGCAGCTTCGGCGGATCTGGGGCCAACGTCCTGACTTTC.

CDR3 coding DNA: TGTGCCAGCAGCCCGACGCAGGGACAGGCTTCCACTGAAGCTTTCTTT. Its protein is CASSPTQGQASTEAFF. The rearrangement links TRBV7-9 to TRBJ1-1; TRBD1 aligns across 8 bases. The CDR3 spans 16 residues. The junction had 12 bases not matched to a gene; V was cut back by 5 bases and J by 4 bases. Per germline, CDR1 SEHNR and CDR2 FQNEAQ (reference sequence). Complete variable domain (other parts from reference TRBV7-9 and TRBJ1-1): DTGVSQNPRHKITKRGQNVTFRCDPISEHNRLYWYRQTLGQGPEFLTYFQNEAQLEKSRLLSDRFSAERPKGSFSTLEIQRTEQGDSAMYLCASSPTQGQASTEAFFGQGTRLTVV.

V gene TRBV5-1 combines with J gene TRBJ2-1; 9 bases fit TRBD1. Looked up from germline, CDR1 is SGHRS and CDR2 is YFSETQ. The CDR3 is 15 residues long. The V and J ends lost 8 bases and 6 bases, in that order; junction bases with no gene match: 12. The CDR3 region is CASTTGTGYINEQFF. The CDR3 DNA is TGCGCCAGTACTACCGGGACAGGGTACATCAATGAGCAGTTCTTC.

V usage is TRBV12-3 or TRBV12-4 and J usage is TRBJ1-5; perhaps TRBD1 as D (5 bases). The V and J ends lost 4 bases and 6 bases respectively, with 10 bases between them. The CDR3 extends over 13 amino acids. CDR3 DNA: TGTGCCAGCAGTTATGGGCAGGGTCAGCCCCAGCATTTT. Encoded protein: CASSYGQGQPQHF.

The chain recombines TRBV6-5 with TRBJ2-7, with D unclear. The germline gives CDR1 MNHEY, CDR2 SVGAGI. V dropped 6 bases and J dropped 2 bases, with 14 bases sitting between them. There are 14 residues in the CDR3. CDR3 DNA: TGTGCCAGCAGCCCCCTCTATCCACCCTACGAGCAGTACTTC. Amino acid sequence: CASSPLYPPYEQYF.

This sequence joins TRBV7-9 and TRBJ1-2; tentatively, D is TRBD1 (6 bases). V gave up 4 bases and J gave up 4 bases, with 7 bases separating them. The germline V gene has CDR1 SEHNR and CDR2 FQNEAQ (reference sequence). CDR3 length equals 12 residues. The CDR3 sequence is CASSSQGYGYTF. The CDR3 DNA reads TGTGCCAGCAGCTCACAGGGCTATGGCTACACCTTC.